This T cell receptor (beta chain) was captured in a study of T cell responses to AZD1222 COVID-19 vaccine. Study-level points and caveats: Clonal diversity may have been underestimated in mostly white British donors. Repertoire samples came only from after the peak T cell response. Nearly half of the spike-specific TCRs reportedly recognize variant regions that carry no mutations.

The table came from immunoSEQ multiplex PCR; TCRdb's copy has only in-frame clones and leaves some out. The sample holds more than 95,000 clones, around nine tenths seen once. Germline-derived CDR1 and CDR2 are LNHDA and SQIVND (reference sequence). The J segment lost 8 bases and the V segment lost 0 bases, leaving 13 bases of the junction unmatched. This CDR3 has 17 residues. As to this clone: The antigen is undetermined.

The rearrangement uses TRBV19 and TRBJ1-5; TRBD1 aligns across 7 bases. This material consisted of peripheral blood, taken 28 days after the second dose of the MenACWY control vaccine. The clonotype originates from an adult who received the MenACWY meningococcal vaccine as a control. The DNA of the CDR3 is TGTGCCAGTAGTATAGATAAGGGGGCTTACACTCGAGAGCCCCAGCATTTT. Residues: CASSIDKGAYTREPQHF. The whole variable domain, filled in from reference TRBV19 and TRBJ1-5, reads DGGITQSPKYLFRKEGQNVTLSCEQNLNHDAMYWYRQDPGQGLRLIYYSQIVNDFQKGDIAEGYSVSREKKESFPLTVTSAQKNPTAFYLCASSIDKGAYTREPQHFGDGTRLSIL.